This is a list of T cell receptor beta chains from one sample in a study of blood T cells in healthy people across ages. Each CDR3 protein gets one entry after TCRdb re-called the 5' RACE reads with MiXCR. This table has just over 1 million distinct CDR3 sequences, more than 40% appearing once. The sample taken for sequencing was blood. The source of these receptors is a woman in her sixties in good health. CDR3s include the opening cysteine and the closing phenylalanine or tryptophan. D genes are given only for firm matches. Size values are once, few and many counts, or a class for expanded clones, and some rows have none.

>.|TRBJ2-5|TRBD1|TRBV5-1
CASSFGQGLSQETQYF
TGCGCCAGCAGCTTTGGACAGGGGCTTTCTCAAGAGACCCAGTACTTC
>.|TRBJ2-5|.|TRBV14
CAGSPTAQETQYF
TGTGCCGGCAGCCCGACAGCCCAAGAGACCCAGTACTTC
>.|TRBJ2-3|TRBD2|TRBV11-2
CASSLGRGNTDTQYF
TGTGCCAGCAGCTTGGGGCGGGGGAACACAGATACGCAGTATTTT
>few|TRBJ2-1|TRBD2|TRBV27
CASSPTSGRDNEQFF
TGTGCCAGCAGTCCTACTAGCGGGAGGGACAATGAGCAGTTCTTC
>.|TRBJ2-3|TRBD2|TRBV24-1
CATSATGGPTDTQYF
TGTGCCACCAGTGCAACGGGAGGGCCAACAGATACGCAGTATTTT
>few|TRBJ2-1|.|TRBV6-2/TRBV6-3
CASSYGGVGSSGDNEQFF
TGTGCCAGCAGTTACGGCGGGGTAGGGTCTTCGGGGGACAATGAGCAGTTCTTC
>once|TRBJ1-2|.|TRBV9
CASSEARGRTDYGYTF
TGTGCCAGCAGCGAGGCCCGGGGGAGGACGGACTATGGCTACACCTTC
>few|TRBJ2-5|TRBD2|TRBV11-2
CAGSSGLAQETQYF
TGTGCCGGCAGCTCAGGACTAGCGCAAGAGACCCAGTACTTC
>.|TRBJ2-7|.|TRBV18
CASSPPGASSYEQYF
TGTGCCAGCTCACCCCCGGGTGCTAGCTCCTACGAGCAGTACTTC
>.|TRBJ2-2|.|TRBV20-1
CSARDQEGNTGELFF
TGCAGTGCTAGAGATCAGGAGGGAAACACCGGGGAGCTGTTTTTT
>.|TRBJ2-3|TRBD1|TRBV6-5
CASSYSPTGTGLLTDTQYF
TGTGCCAGCAGTTATAGTCCCACCGGGACAGGTCTACTCACAGATACGCAGTATTTT
>.|TRBJ2-5|.|TRBV20-1
CSARPEVVQETQYF
TGCAGTGCTAGGCCAGAAGTGGTACAAGAGACCCAGTACTTC
>.|TRBJ2-5|.|TRBV20-1
CSTQGGRETQYF
TGCAGTACCCAAGGAGGCAGAGAGACCCAGTACTTC
>.|TRBJ2-7|.|TRBV6-1
CASSDSVATASYEQYF
TGTGCCAGCAGTGACTCAGTAGCGACAGCGTCCTACGAGCAGTACTTC
>many|TRBJ2-3|TRBD2|TRBV15
CATSRDDGLAGGGTQYF
TGTGCCACCAGCAGAGATGACGGACTAGCGGGAGGGGGTACGCAGTATTTT
>few|TRBJ2-7|.|TRBV30
CAWSVALSSYEQYF
TGTGCCTGGAGTGTAGCTCTTAGCTCCTACGAGCAGTACTTC
>.|TRBJ2-5|TRBD2|TRBV7-8
CASRRRQREGTQETQYF
TGTGCCAGCCGGCGTCGTCAGCGGGAGGGCACACAAGAGACCCAGTACTTC
>once|TRBJ1-2|TRBD1|TRBV6-1
CASSRGPGQGINYGYTF
TGTGCCAGCTCCCGGGGCCCGGGACAGGGAATTAACTATGGCTACACCTTC
>.|TRBJ1-2|.|TRBV6-5
CASSGTAYYGYTF
TGTGCCAGCAGTGGAACAGCATACTATGGCTACACCTTC
>.|TRBJ2-1|TRBD2|TRBV11-3
CASSLARSGSSYNEQFF
TGTGCCAGCAGCTTAGCTAGGAGCGGGAGCTCCTACAATGAGCAGTTCTTC
>.|TRBJ2-5|TRBD2|TRBV20-1
CSAESRLAGTQETQYF
TGCAGTGCCGAGAGCAGGCTAGCGGGGACCCAAGAGACCCAGTACTTC
>.|TRBJ2-7|TRBD1|TRBV11-2
CASSVRDRPYEQYF
TGTGCCAGCAGCGTAAGGGACAGGCCCTACGAGCAGTACTTC
>.|TRBJ2-1|TRBD2|TRBV29-1
CSVEALAGVRQFF
TGCAGCGTTGAAGCCCTAGCGGGAGTGCGGCAGTTCTTC
>once|TRBJ2-5|.|TRBV2
CARGGTISNEQYF
TGTGCCAGAGGCGGAACTATTTCCAATGAGCAGTACTTC
>.|TRBJ2-5|.|TRBV6-5
CASQSGQETQYF
TGTGCCAGCCAATCGGGCCAAGAGACCCAGTACTTC
>.|TRBJ1-2|TRBD1|TRBV7-9
CASSFQGGGEDGYTF
TGTGCCAGCAGCTTTCAGGGGGGGGGTGAGGATGGCTACACCTTC
>.|TRBJ1-2|.|TRBV10-3
CAISESWQGYGYTF
TGTGCCATCAGTGAGTCGTGGCAGGGCTATGGCTACACCTTC
>many|TRBJ2-7|.|TRBV29-1
CSVVGGQGGEQYF
TGCAGCGTCGTGGGGGGGCAGGGTGGCGAGCAGTACTTC
>.|TRBJ2-7|.|TRBV6-6
CASSSYPGTAYEQYF
TGTGCCAGCAGTTCTTACCCGGGGACGGCCTACGAGCAGTACTTC
>.|TRBJ2-3|TRBD1|TRBV12-3/TRBV12-4
CASSPRDRPSSTDTQYF
TGTGCCAGCAGCCCCCGGGACAGGCCTTCTAGCACAGATACGCAGTATTTT
>.|TRBJ2-7|TRBD2|TRBV6-2/TRBV6-3
CASSPGTSGRLLYEQYF
TGTGCCAGCAGTCCCGGGACTAGCGGGAGGCTACTCTACGAGCAGTACTTC
>few|TRBJ2-5|.|TRBV6-1
CASSTTTEETQYF
TGTGCCAGCAGCACGACTACAGAAGAGACCCAGTACTTC
>few|TRBJ2-7|TRBD1|TRBV20-1
CSVSPGQGGEQYF
TGCAGTGTCTCTCCGGGACAGGGGGGCGAGCAGTACTTC
>.|TRBJ2-5|TRBD1|TRBV25-1
CASSEYTGEETQYF
TGTGCCAGCAGTGAATATACAGGGGAAGAGACCCAGTACTTC
>.|TRBJ2-6|TRBD2|TRBV20-1
CSARDLGGTNSGANVLTF
TGCAGTGCTAGAGATCTTGGGGGGACTAACTCTGGGGCCAACGTCCTGACTTTC
>.|TRBJ2-1|TRBD2|TRBV11-3
CAGSLELSGSQQFF
TGTGCCGGCAGCTTAGAACTTAGCGGGAGCCAGCAGTTCTTC
>.|TRBJ1-1|TRBD1|TRBV5-5
CASSLGRAGGHKTEAFF
TGTGCCAGCAGCTTGGGCAGAGCAGGGGGGCACAAGACTGAAGCTTTCTTT
>few|TRBJ1-1|.|TRBV10-3
CATNGIGPVAFF
TGTGCCACCAATGGGATAGGGCCCGTAGCTTTCTTT
>.|TRBJ2-7|.|TRBV6-1
CASSEAGPSWGYEQYF
TGTGCCAGCAGTGAAGCTGGGCCCTCATGGGGTTACGAGCAGTACTTC
>few|TRBJ2-6|.|TRBV20-1
CSASPTGASGANVLTF
TGCAGTGCTAGCCCTACCGGGGCGTCTGGGGCCAACGTCCTGACTTTC
>few|TRBJ2-5|.|TRBV10-2
CASSVTELQETQYF
TGCGCCAGCAGTGTGACAGAGCTCCAAGAGACCCAGTACTTC
>.|TRBJ1-1|TRBD1|TRBV6-1
CASSTNPLRQGLNTEAFF
TGTGCCAGCAGCACGAATCCCCTGAGACAGGGGTTGAACACTGAAGCTTTCTTT
>once|TRBJ2-7|.|TRBV21-1
CASSKNIRLRRGYEQYF
TGTGCCAGCAGCAAAAATATTCGCCTGAGGCGTGGCTACGAGCAGTACTTC
>.|TRBJ2-7|.|TRBV6-1
CASSVVRGGSYEQYF
TGTGCCAGCAGTGTGGTCAGGGGGGGCTCCTACGAGCAGTACTTC
>few|TRBJ1-6|.|TRBV10-3
CAISEGGTGDSPLHF
TGTGCCATCAGTGAGGGGGGGACGGGCGATTCACCCCTCCACTTT
>.|TRBJ2-7|TRBD2|TRBV2
CASSEAGAGGSSYEQYF
TGTGCCAGCAGTGAAGCGGGGGCGGGAGGTAGCTCCTACGAGCAGTACTTC
>few|TRBJ2-7|TRBD2|TRBV12-5
CASGLESGLAGDYEQYF
TGTGCTAGTGGTTTGGAGTCCGGACTAGCGGGGGACTACGAGCAGTACTTC
>.|TRBJ1-2|.|TRBV7-2
CASSLGTEFYGYTF
TGTGCCAGCAGCTTAGGGACAGAATTCTATGGCTACACCTTC
>.|TRBJ2-3|.|TRBV5-1
CASSPSFGAGTDTQYF
TGCGCCAGCAGCCCTTCTTTCGGGGCTGGCACAGATACGCAGTATTTT